The source of this T cell receptor (beta chain) is a study of T cell responses to AZD1222 COVID-19 vaccine. Study overall: Doses given second, at about 4 or about 12 weeks, were pooled.

Sequenced by immunoSEQ multiplex PCR; TCRdb stores in-frame clones only, minus some. The table includes some 120,000 clones, roughly 89% detected once. CDR3 length: 13 amino acids. Trimming left V 2 bases short and J 5 bases short, with 10 bases between. Germline V gene lookup returns CDR1 SGHRS and CDR2 YFSETQ. The source is an adult in good health. V and J are TRBV5-1 and TRBJ2-5; no reliable D call. Source: peripheral blood, taken on day 0 of AZD1222 vaccination. The CDR3 reads CASSFGHAETQYF. CDR3 DNA: TGCGCCAGCAGCTTCGGGCATGCGGAGACCCAGTACTTC.